This T cell receptor beta chain was recorded in a study of control samples from healthy donors and cancer patients. The data were produced by immunoSEQ multiplex PCR, yet TCRdb's version contains in-frame clones alone and is incomplete. Here the sample spans almost 85,000 clones, 84% being singletons. CDR3 length: 14 amino acids. V was trimmed by 6 bases and J by 1 base, leaving 12 bases between them. Germline V lookup: CDR1 SGHTA, CDR2 FQGNSA. J is TRBJ1-1 and V is TRBV7-2; D not certain. The TCR originated in a man in his sixties with head and neck cancer. The sample taken for sequencing was PBMCs. The CDR3 coding sequence is TGTGCCAGCAGTCCCCAGCCAACGAACACTGAAGCTTTCTTT. This codes for CASSPQPTNTEAFF.